The rows below give T cell receptor beta chains drawn from one sample of a study of memory CD8 T cells in hepatitis C reinfection. Here immunoSEQ multiplex PCR was the method, and the copy in TCRdb shows in-frame clones only, minus some. The sample contains 40,000 to 45,000 clones, over 75% of which appear only once. The source material was naive CD8+ T cells sorted from blood. The receptors come from a man aged 18 to 29 with hepatitis C virus infection. The CDR3 runs from the conserved cysteine through the conserved F or W. D genes are given only for firm matches. A clone size is listed for some rows: how often the clone was seen (once, few, many), or a class if it is expanded.

V: TRBV6-1
J: TRBJ1-6
size: -
D: -
CDR3: CASSDRPGSPLHF
DNA: TGTGCCAGCTCAGACAGGCCGGGCTCACCCCTCCACTTT

V: TRBV19
J: TRBJ2-1
size: -
D: TRBD2
CDR3: CASSFVSGRASYNEQFF
DNA: TGTGCCAGTAGTTTCGTGAGCGGGAGGGCATCTTACAATGAGCAGTTCTTC

V: TRBV7-9
J: TRBJ2-5
size: -
D: -
CDR3: CASSPGGRGLEETQYF
DNA: TGTGCCAGCAGCCCAGGTGGCAGGGGCCTAGAGGAGACCCAGTACTTC

V: TRBV5-1
J: TRBJ1-1
size: -
D: TRBD1
CDR3: CASSLEPGQLNTEAFF
DNA: TGCGCCAGCAGCTTGGAGCCGGGACAGCTGAACACTGAAGCTTTCTTT

V: TRBV4-1
J: TRBJ2-3
size: -
D: -
CDR3: CASSTTEGTDTQYF
DNA: TGCGCCAGCAGCACGACGGAGGGCACAGATACGCAGTATTTT

V: TRBV4-2
J: TRBJ2-2
size: -
D: -
CDR3: CASSQGHGTPNTGELFF
DNA: TGTGCCAGCAGCCAAGGTCACGGGACTCCGAACACCGGGGAGCTGTTTTTT

V: TRBV5-6
J: TRBJ2-3
size: -
D: -
CDR3: CASSLYSSTDTQYF
DNA: TGTGCCAGCAGCCTTTACTCTAGCACAGATACGCAGTATTTT

V: TRBV19
J: TRBJ2-7
size: -
D: TRBD1
CDR3: CASSPGTGVGEQYF
DNA: TGTGCCAGTAGTCCAGGGACAGGGGTAGGTGAGCAGTACTTC

V: TRBV6-5
J: TRBJ2-7
size: -
D: -
CDR3: CASSEENRVYEQYF
DNA: TGTGCCAGCAGTGAGGAGAACAGGGTCTACGAGCAGTACTTC

V: TRBV5-4
J: TRBJ1-1
size: -
D: -
CDR3: CASSLGGDTEAFF
DNA: TGTGCCAGCAGCTTGGGGGGGGACACTGAAGCTTTCTTT

V: TRBV25-1
J: TRBJ1-5
size: -
D: TRBD1
CDR3: CASSEQGKNQPQHF
DNA: TGTGCCAGCAGCGAACAGGGGAAGAATCAGCCCCAGCATTTT

V: TRBV5-1
J: TRBJ2-7
size: -
D: -
CDR3: CASSLAQGSRNEQYF
DNA: TGCGCCAGCAGCTTGGCCCAGGGTTCGAGGAACGAGCAGTACTTC

V: TRBV13
J: TRBJ1-1
size: -
D: -
CDR3: CASSPRQNTEAFF
DNA: TGTGCCAGCAGCCCCCGACAGAACACTGAAGCTTTCTTT

V: TRBV6-5
J: TRBJ1-1
size: -
D: TRBD1
CDR3: CASSYPGTGDGAFF
DNA: TGTGCCAGCAGTTACCCCGGGACAGGGGACGGAGCTTTCTTT

V: TRBV7-8
J: TRBJ1-1
size: -
D: -
CDR3: CASSPNQGNTEAFF
DNA: TGTGCCAGCAGCCCCAACCAGGGGAACACTGAAGCTTTCTTT

V: TRBV28
J: TRBJ2-7
size: -
D: TRBD2
CDR3: CASSLRLADSYEQYF
DNA: TGTGCCAGCAGTTTAAGACTAGCGGACTCCTACGAGCAGTACTTC

V: TRBV19
J: TRBJ1-1
size: -
D: TRBD1
CDR3: CASSIGPGQGATEAFF
DNA: TGTGCCAGTAGTATAGGGCCGGGACAGGGGGCCACTGAAGCTTTCTTT

V: TRBV11-2
J: TRBJ2-5
size: once
D: TRBD1
CDR3: CASSHGRQGQQETQYF
DNA: TGTGCCAGCAGCCACGGCCGACAGGGACAACAAGAGACCCAGTACTTC

V: TRBV4-1
J: TRBJ1-1
size: -
D: -
CDR3: CASSQDEGAPTEAFF
DNA: TGCGCCAGCAGCCAAGATGAAGGGGCCCCCACTGAAGCTTTCTTT

V: TRBV4-1
J: TRBJ2-4
size: -
D: -
CDR3: CASSRMLGAEGDIQYF
DNA: TGCGCCAGCAGCCGTATGCTGGGGGCGGAAGGTGACATTCAGTACTTC

V: TRBV27
J: TRBJ2-2
size: -
D: TRBD2
CDR3: CASSSLAGAEAGELFF
DNA: TGTGCCAGCAGCTCACTAGCGGGGGCGGAGGCCGGGGAGCTGTTTTTT

V: TRBV5-5
J: TRBJ2-7
size: -
D: TRBD1
CDR3: CASSLVRGQGYEQYF
DNA: TGTGCCAGCAGCTTGGTGAGGGGGCAGGGTTACGAGCAGTACTTC

V: TRBV6-5
J: TRBJ2-5
size: -
D: -
CDR3: CASSYSNQGETQYF
DNA: TGTGCCAGCAGTTACTCGAATCAGGGGGAGACCCAGTACTTC

V: TRBV14
J: TRBJ2-7
size: -
D: TRBD2
CDR3: CASSQGGGYEQYF
DNA: TGTGCCAGCAGCCAAGGGGGGGGGTACGAGCAGTACTTC

V: TRBV19
J: TRBJ2-1
size: -
D: -
CDR3: CASSIARYNEQFF
DNA: TGTGCCAGTAGTATAGCCCGTTACAATGAGCAGTTCTTC

V: TRBV6-1
J: TRBJ1-2
size: -
D: -
CDR3: CASSETGPNYGYTF
DNA: TGTGCCAGCAGTGAAACAGGACCTAACTATGGCTACACCTTC

V: TRBV15
J: TRBJ2-2
size: few
D: TRBD1
CDR3: CATREGAANTGELFF
DNA: TGTGCCACTAGAGAGGGGGCAGCGAACACCGGGGAGCTGTTTTTT

V: TRBV2
J: TRBJ2-7
size: -
D: TRBD1
CDR3: CASSDQDRAGNEQYF
DNA: TGTGCCAGCAGTGACCAGGACAGGGCCGGGAACGAGCAGTACTTC

V: TRBV6-5
J: TRBJ2-1
size: -
D: -
CDR3: CASSYSTYNEQFF
DNA: TGTGCCAGCAGTTACTCGACTTACAATGAGCAGTTCTTC

V: TRBV4-1
J: TRBJ2-4
size: -
D: -
CDR3: CASSQVGGGVAKNIQYF
DNA: TGCGCCAGCAGCCAAGTAGGTGGCGGGGTAGCCAAAAACATTCAGTACTTC

V: TRBV27
J: TRBJ2-1
size: -
D: -
CDR3: CASSTVDNEQFF
DNA: TGTGCCAGCAGTACCGTAGATAATGAGCAGTTCTTC

V: TRBV2
J: TRBJ2-7
size: -
D: -
CDR3: CASSSRMEEGHNLSDEQYF
DNA: TGTGCCAGCAGTTCAAGAATGGAGGAGGGCCACAATCTATCGGACGAGCAGTACTTC

V: TRBV7-8
J: TRBJ1-2
size: -
D: TRBD1
CDR3: CASSLPIGQGSYGYTF
DNA: TGTGCCAGCAGCTTACCAATCGGACAGGGAAGCTATGGCTACACCTTC

V: TRBV2
J: TRBJ2-3
size: -
D: -
CDR3: CASSDPWQISTDTQYF
DNA: TGTGCCAGCAGTGATCCTTGGCAGATAAGCACAGATACGCAGTATTTT

V: TRBV6-5
J: TRBJ1-2
size: -
D: -
CDR3: CASSPGGKTGYTF
DNA: TGTGCCAGCAGTCCGGGGGGGAAGACCGGCTACACCTTC

V: TRBV19
J: TRBJ1-1
size: -
D: -
CDR3: CATPGSEGTEAFF
DNA: TGTGCCACCCCTGGGAGCGAGGGCACTGAAGCTTTCTTT

V: TRBV5-1
J: TRBJ2-1
size: -
D: -
CDR3: CASSSRNEQFF
DNA: TGCGCCAGCAGCTCACGGAATGAGCAGTTCTTC

V: TRBV4-3
J: TRBJ2-5
size: once
D: -
CDR3: CASRTAREETQYF
DNA: TGCGCCAGCAGGACAGCTCGAGAGGAGACCCAGTACTTC

V: TRBV4-3
J: TRBJ1-2
size: -
D: TRBD1
CDR3: CASSQDRTGENYGYTF
DNA: TGCGCCAGCAGCCAAGATCGGACAGGGGAGAACTATGGCTACACCTTC

V: TRBV9
J: TRBJ2-3
size: -
D: -
CDR3: CASSASAGASTDTQYF
DNA: TGTGCCAGCAGCGCCTCTGCGGGGGCTAGCACAGATACGCAGTATTTT

V: TRBV11-2
J: TRBJ2-1
size: -
D: TRBD2
CDR3: CASSLVGGTYNEQFF
DNA: TGTGCCAGCAGCTTAGTGGGAGGGACCTACAATGAGCAGTTCTTC

V: TRBV27
J: TRBJ1-2
size: few
D: TRBD1
CDR3: CASSWTGWETYGYTF
DNA: TGTGCCAGCAGTTGGACAGGGTGGGAGACTTATGGCTACACCTTC